A single sample gave rise to the 19 T cell receptor beta chains below, sequenced in a study of blood T cell repertoires in COVID-19. Generated by immunoSEQ multiplex PCR, the TCRdb table keeps only in-frame clones and is missing some. The table has 200,000 to 250,000 clones, about 90% seen once. The sample was PBMCs or T cells enriched from blood (not recorded which). All receptors come from a woman in her fifties or sixties in a cohort exposed to, infected with or recovered from COVID-19 (not recorded which).

This clone was recorded only once. The chain carries TRBV4-1 and TRBJ1-1; D is undetermined. The CDR3 is 15 amino acids. Trimming cost V 0 bases and J 2 bases, with 10 bases left between them. Germline CDR1 reads MGHRA; CDR2 reads YSYEKL. DNA for the CDR3: TGCGCCAGCAGCCAAGATATCGTGGGCAACACTGAAGCTTTCTTT. This encodes CASSQDIVGNTEAFF.

The chain joins TRBV3-1 (or the pseudogene TRBV3-2) to TRBJ2-6; 11 nucleotides match TRBD1. The germline gives CDR1 LGHDT, CDR2 YNNKEL (reference sequence). The V gene end was trimmed by 4 bases and the J gene end by 0 bases; junction bases not matched to a gene: 11. The CDR3 has 20 amino acids. As DNA, the CDR3 is TGTGCCAGCAGCCTATACCGGGACAGGGGGAGTGACTCTGGGGCCAACGTCCTGACTTTC. It specifies CASSLYRDRGSDSGANVLTF.

The genes are TRBV4-3 and TRBJ2-7; no clear D. The germline V and J ends were trimmed by 0 bases and 2 bases, with 8 bases remaining between them. The CDR3 runs to 14 residues. The germline V gene has CDR1 LGHNA and CDR2 YSLEER. The CDR3 protein is CASSQEYRTYEQYF. For the CDR3, the DNA is TGCGCCAGCAGCCAAGAGTACAGAACCTACGAGCAGTACTTC.

This chain uses TRBV27 with TRBJ2-2; D is uncertain. Trimming cost V 2 bases and J 5 bases, with 6 bases left between them. Germline V gene sequence: CDR1 MNHEY, CDR2 SMNVEV (reference sequence). The length of the CDR3 is 13 residues. DNA of the CDR3: TGTGCCAGCAGTTTAGGTCGGACCGGGGAGCTGTTTTTT. Translated, it gives CASSLGRTGELFF.

The CDR3 loop is CARQAGSTDTQYF. CDR3 DNA: TGTGCCCGTCAAGCGGGGAGCACAGATACGCAGTATTTT. The rearrangement uses TRBV30 and TRBJ2-3; 7 nucleotides match TRBD2. CDR1 and CDR2 (germline): GTSNPN, SVGIG (reference sequence). This CDR3 is 13 amino acids long. The V segment lost 8 bases and the J segment 0 bases; nucleotides outside the gene matches: 5.

V usage is TRBV10-3 and J usage is TRBJ2-2; D gene uncertain. CDR3 length: 15 amino acids. The V end lost 5 bases, the J end lost 4 bases, and 14 bases lay between the germline ends. The germline V gene has CDR1 ENHRY and CDR2 SYGVKD. Written as DNA, the CDR3 is TGTGCCATCAGTCCTCGAGGTTCGCCCACCGGGGAGCTGTTTTTT. Encoded protein: CAISPRGSPTGELFF.

The genes are TRBV7-3 and TRBJ2-1; a weak D match, TRBD1 (5 bases). Germline-derived CDR1 and CDR2 are SGHTA and FQGTGA. The CDR3 totals 12 residues. The V gene lost 2 bases and the J gene lost 8 bases, with 7 bases spanning the gap. CDR3 coding DNA: TGTGCCAGCAGCTTACAGGGATATGAGCAGTTCTTC. Protein: CASSLQGYEQFF.

This chain connects TRBV7-3 to TRBJ2-6, with D hard to call. V lost 5 bases to trimming and J lost 0 bases, with 20 bases between them. Germline lookup yields CDR1 SGHTA and CDR2 FQGTGA. This CDR3 region has 19 residues. In DNA form, the CDR3 reads TGTGCCAGCAGCCTCATCAGATCAGACGGGTACTCTGGGGCCAACGTCCTGACTTTC. It is translated as CASSLIRSDGYSGANVLTF.

The chain carries TRBV19 and TRBJ1-1; D is unresolved. Germline V gene sequence: CDR1 LNHDA, CDR2 SQIVND (reference sequence). V gave up 1 base and J gave up 6 bases, with 12 bases separating them. The CDR3 length is 14 residues. The DNA of the CDR3 is TGTGCCAGTAGTATAGCGTCGGGGTTTGCTGAAGCTTTCTTT. This gives the protein CASSIASGFAEAFF.

This clone was detected once. This rearrangement joins TRBV11-3 to TRBJ1-2; unclear D gene. The CDR3 totals 12 residues. V lost 5 bases and J 6 bases, leaving 10 bases between the germline ends. From germline, CDR1 is SGHNT and CDR2 YENEEA. The CDR3 sequence is CASSNLVDGYTF. The CDR3 DNA is TGTGCCAGCAGCAACCTGGTAGATGGCTACACCTTC. Drawing the rest from reference TRBV11-3 and TRBJ1-2, the complete variable domain is EAGVVQSPRYKIIEKKQPVAFWCNPISGHNTLYWYLQNLGQGPELLIRYENEEAVDDSQLPKDRFSAERLKGVDSTLKIQPAELGDSAVYLCASSNLVDGYTFGSGTRLTVV.

This sequence joins TRBV30 and TRBJ1-1, with D possibly TRBD1 on 5 matching bases. V was shortened by 4 bases and J by 12 bases, with 18 bases between the two germline ends. The germline CDR1 and CDR2 sequences are GTSNPN and SVGIG (reference sequence). CDR3 size: 12 residues. The CDR3 loop reads CAWTGGPGASFF. CDR3 coding DNA: TGTGCCTGGACCGGAGGGCCCGGGGCATCTTTCTTT.

The V call is TRBV29-1, the J call TRBJ1-2; 12 bases are a match to TRBD1. The V segment lost 6 bases and the J segment 7 bases; nucleotides outside the gene matches: 9. This CDR3 has 14 residues. Germline V CDR1 and CDR2: SQVTM, ANQGSEA. The CDR3 bases are TGCAGCGTCGGCGACCGGGACAGGGGGCTTGGCTACACCTTC. This translates into CSVGDRDRGLGYTF.

This clone was seen a few times. The V gene is TRBV30, the J gene TRBJ1-2; the D gene is possibly TRBD1 (5 bases). The CDR3 runs 16 residues. From germline, CDR1 is GTSNPN and CDR2 SVGIG (reference sequence). Trimming took 4 bases from V and 2 from J, leaving 20 bases between them. The CDR3 protein is CAWTRAGEGRNYGYTF. CDR3 nucleotides: TGTGCCTGGACCCGGGCGGGGGAGGGGAGAAACTATGGCTACACCTTC.

The chain joins TRBV19 to TRBJ1-3; 9 nucleotides align to TRBD1. The CDR3 is made up of 15 amino acids. The germline V gene has CDR1 LNHDA and CDR2 SQIVND (reference sequence). V lost 6 bases to trimming and J lost 1 base; unmatched junction nucleotides: 4. In DNA form, the CDR3 reads TGTGCCAGTAGGGGACAGGGAACGTCTGGAAACACCATATATTTT. Translating it yields CASRGQGTSGNTIYF.

The chain is built from TRBV11-2 and TRBJ1-5; 7 bases are shared with TRBD1. V was pared by 0 bases and J by 5 bases, with 4 bases of the junction left unmatched. CDR3 size: 15 residues. Germline loops: CDR1 SGHAT, CDR2 FQNNGV. CDR3 DNA sequence: TGTGCCAGCAGCTTAGAGCCAGGGGGGTATCAGCCCCAGCATTTT. Amino acids: CASSLEPGGYQPQHF. Based on the CDR3 plus reference TRBV11-2 and TRBJ1-5, the full variable domain is EAGVAQSPRYKIIEKRQSVAFWCNPISGHATLYWYQQILGQGPKLLIQFQNNGVVDDSQLPKDRFSAERLKGVDSTLKIQPAKLEDSAVYLCASSLEPGGYQPQHFGDGTRLSIL.

The chain has TRBV9 and TRBJ1-1; TRBD1 is a possible D gene (6 bases). The CDR3 consists of 14 residues. The V gene's germline CDR1 is SGDLS and CDR2 YYNGEE. The V gene lost 0 bases and the J gene lost 5 bases, with 11 bases spanning the gap. CDR3 nucleotide sequence: TGTGCCAGCAGCGTAGGGGGGGGCAGGACTGAAGCTTTCTTT. Its translation is CASSVGGGRTEAFF.

The gene calls are TRBV4-2 and TRBJ1-1; D is unclear. This CDR3 comprises 15 residues. The germline V gene has CDR1 LGHNA and CDR2 YNFKEQ. V dropped 1 base and J dropped 1 base, with 10 bases sitting between them. The CDR3 nucleotides read TGTGCCAGCAGCCAAGTCGGAGAGGGGAACACTGAAGCTTTCTTT. Translation: CASSQVGEGNTEAFF.

The rearrangement joins TRBV5-1 to TRBJ2-5; unclear D gene. V was shortened by 4 bases and J by 4 bases, with 14 bases between the two germline ends. This CDR3 spans 14 amino acids. Germline V lookup: CDR1 SGHRS, CDR2 YFSETQ. The CDR3 nucleotides are TGCGCCAGCAGCCCCCTCGCGGAAGGAGAGACCCAGTACTTC. This translates into CASSPLAEGETQYF.

The genes are TRBV6-2 or TRBV6-3 and TRBJ2-2; 7 bases line up with TRBD1. The CDR3 contains 18 residues. V was clipped by 0 bases and J by 1 base; unmatched bases: 8. The germline CDR1 and CDR2 sequences are MNHEY and SVGEGT. The CDR3 loop is CASSYSGFQGVNTGELFF. In nucleotides, the CDR3 is TGTGCCAGCAGTTACTCGGGTTTTCAGGGGGTGAACACCGGGGAGCTGTTTTTT.